In this sample, the clone carrying this T cell receptor beta chain turned up a few times. Its specificity is unknown. CDR1 and CDR2 (germline): MNHEY, SVGEGT. V gave up 6 bases and J gave up 5 bases; unmatched junction bases: 7. This CDR3 has 14 residues. This sample's TCRbeta library carried unique molecular identifier barcodes. MiXCR was run by TCRdb on the PCR reads, yielding one entry per CDR3 protein. This table holds 450,000 to 600,000 distinct CDR3 sequences, approximately 10% found once. The data derive from a study of T-cell reconstitution after alpha-beta-depleted transplantation in children. Whole-study findings and limits: One year after transplant, T-cell counts and diversity came mostly from newly produced T cells. Surviving recipient cells, namely T cells and thymic progenitors, were the source of high day-60 TCRbeta diversity in some patients. As was reported, about two months after transplant, alpha-beta T cells came from several hundred expanded graft clones.

The TCR sequence derives from a child younger than 10 with inherited bone marrow failure, due to receive a stem cell transplant. Sequences were derived from PBMCs, sampled before TCRalphabeta/CD19-depleted stem cell transplant. This chain connects TRBV6-2 or TRBV6-3 to TRBJ1-5, with 7 bases aligning to TRBD1. The CDR3 reads CASSDRDSDQPQHF. CDR3 bases: TGTGCCAGCAGCGATAGGGACAGCGATCAGCCCCAGCATTTT.